These 17 T cell receptor beta chains were sequenced from one sample in a study of T cell responses to AZD1222 COVID-19 vaccine. The assay was immunoSEQ multiplex PCR, and TCRdb's table has in-frame clones only and misses some. Among over 70,000 clones listed, 89% were seen once. Sequenced material: peripheral blood, taken 28 days after the second AZD1222 dose. These receptors all stem from an adult who received the AZD1222 COVID-19 vaccine.

V is TRBV10-3 and J is TRBJ1-5; no clear D. The ends were cut back, 2 bases at V and 1 base at J, with 9 bases in the middle. Germline-derived CDR1 and CDR2 are ENHRY and SYGVKD. This CDR3 region has 15 residues. CDR3 sequence (DNA): TGTGCCATCAGTGAGGCGGCAGCCAGCAATCAGCCCCAGCATTTT. The encoded protein is CAISEAAASNQPQHF.

V and J are TRBV5-6 and TRBJ2-1; D may be TRBD2 (6 bases). In germline, CDR1 is SGHDT, CDR2 YYEEEE. The CDR3 totals 14 residues. The V and J ends lost 7 bases and 0 bases respectively, with 11 bases between them. The DNA for the CDR3 is TGTGCCAGCGCCTCCGGGAGCTCCTACAATGAGCAGTTCTTC. It is translated as CASASGSSYNEQFF.

This clone was counted a single time. One junction end does not reproduce the germline sequence, and a read error may be involved. The genes are TRBV12-3 or TRBV12-4 and TRBJ1-5; no firm D call. The CDR3 sequence is 13 residues long. CDR3 sequence reads: CASSLLGRQAQHF. The DNA for the CDR3 is TGTGCCAGCAGTTTGTTAGGCCGTCAGGCCCAGCATTTT.

As concerns this clone: This sample also contains other DNA sequences that code for the same CDR3. The chain couples TRBV9 to TRBJ1-5, with D perhaps TRBD1 (6 bases). The V end was cut by 7 bases, the J end by 1 base, with 12 bases between. Germline V gene lookup returns CDR1 SGDLS and CDR2 YYNGEE. The CDR3 contains 14 residues. DNA of the CDR3: TGTGCCAGCTCCGTTGGGGGCAGCAATCAGCCCCAGCATTTT. Translation: CASSVGGSNQPQHF.

The CDR3 DNA is TGTGCCAGCAGCGTAGATCAGGGAGAGACCCAGTACTTC. Its translation: CASSVDQGETQYF. This chain connects TRBV9 to TRBJ2-5, with D perhaps matching TRBD1 (5 bases). The V end lost 0 bases, the J end lost 4 bases, and 7 bases lay between the germline ends. The CDR3 is 13 residues long. From germline, CDR1 is SGDLS and CDR2 YYNGEE. Together with reference TRBV9 and TRBJ2-5, the CDR3 gives the full variable domain: DSGVTQTPKHLITATGQRVTLRCSPRSGDLSVYWYQQSLDQGLQFLIQYYNGEERAKGNILERFSAQQFPDLHSELNLSSLELGDSALYFCASSVDQGETQYFGPGTRLLVL.

Concerning this clone: The sample carries other DNA sequences with the same CDR3. The chain employs TRBV27 and TRBJ1-5; D is undetermined. The length of the CDR3 is 14 residues. Trimming left V 2 bases short and J 1 base short, with 6 bases between. Germline lookup yields CDR1 MNHEY and CDR2 SMNVEV (reference sequence). The CDR3 DNA reads TGTGCCAGCAGTTTAACGGGGAGCAATCAGCCCCAGCATTTT. It encodes CASSLTGSNQPQHF.

The chain employs TRBV6-5 and TRBJ1-1, with 7 positions matching TRBD1. Per germline, CDR1 MNHEY and CDR2 SVGAGI. V lost 6 bases and J lost 2; bases outside the gene matches: 6. The CDR3 runs 14 residues. The CDR3 bases are TGTGCCAGCAGGAGACAGGGTGGAAACACTGAAGCTTTCTTT. Amino acid sequence: CASRRQGGNTEAFF.

The gene calls are TRBV4-1 and TRBJ2-1; 9 bases match TRBD1. The CDR3 contains 15 residues. Trimming at V came to 4 bases and at J to 0 bases, leaving 1 base not matched to a gene. CDR1 and CDR2 from the germline V gene are MGHRA and YSYEKL. The CDR3 sequence: CASSLTGGSYNEQFF. The CDR3 DNA sequence: TGCGCCAGCAGCCTGACAGGGGGCTCCTACAATGAGCAGTTCTTC.

The J gene is TRBJ1-5, the V gene TRBV19; 8 nucleotides agree with TRBD1. V was clipped by 5 bases and J by 3 bases; unmatched bases: 6. Germline assignment: CDR1 LNHDA and CDR2 SQIVND (reference sequence). The CDR3 is 15 amino acids. The CDR3 sequence: CASSRDRFLNQPQHF. The CDR3 DNA sequence: TGTGCCAGTAGTCGGGACAGGTTTCTCAATCAGCCCCAGCATTTT.

The chain employs TRBV5-1 and TRBJ2-7; 8 nucleotides match TRBD2. The V segment lost 5 bases and the J segment 3 bases; nucleotides outside the gene matches: 4. Germline V gene data show CDR1 as SGHRS and CDR2 as YFSETQ. This CDR3 has 13 amino acids. CDR3 DNA: TGCGCCAGCAGTGTTAGCGGGGACTACGAGCAGTACTTC. It codes for CASSVSGDYEQYF. The variable domain in full, with the rest retrieved from reference TRBV5-1 and TRBJ2-7, is KAGVTQTPRYLIKTRGQQVTLSCSPISGHRSVSWYQQTPGQGLQFLFEYFSETQRNKGNFPGRFSGRQFSNSRSEMNVSTLELGDSALYLCASSVSGDYEQYFGPGTRLTVT.

The V gene is TRBV3-1 (or the pseudogene TRBV3-2), the J gene TRBJ2-1; no reliable D call. The CDR3 is 15 residues long. CDR1 is LGHDT, CDR2 YNNKEL, per germline (reference sequence). The germline V and J ends were trimmed by 4 bases and 9 bases, with 19 bases remaining between them. The CDR3 region has the DNA TGTGCCAGCAGCCCCCCTCTAGTGTTGGCTGGTGAGCAGTTCTTC. It encodes CASSPPLVLAGEQFF.

This chain links TRBV3-1 (or the pseudogene TRBV3-2) with TRBJ1-5; a possible D gene is TRBD1 (5 bases). V lost 0 bases and J lost 7, with 7 bases in between. The CDR3 runs to 13 residues. Germline V gene sequence: CDR1 LGHDT, CDR2 YNNKEL (reference sequence). As DNA, the CDR3 is TGTGCCAGCAGCCAAGACAGGGTCCAGCCCCAGCATTTT. Amino acid sequence: CASSQDRVQPQHF.

Only a few counts were recorded for this clone. The chain employs TRBV9 and TRBJ2-7, with a tentative D call TRBD2 (6 bases). The CDR3 contains 13 residues. Looked up from germline, CDR1 is SGDLS and CDR2 is YYNGEE. The V end lost 7 bases, the J end lost 1 base, and 12 bases lay between the germline ends. The CDR3 DNA is TGTGCCAGCGCACGGGAGCCATCCTACGAGCAGTACTTC. Its protein product is CASAREPSYEQYF.

This clone was found a few times. CDR3 residues: CASSSGQGYGAFF. CDR3 DNA sequence: TGTGCCAGCAGCTCGGGACAGGGCTACGGAGCTTTCTTT. The V gene is TRBV7-2, the J gene TRBJ1-1; 9 bases align to TRBD1. Germline values: CDR1 SGHTA, CDR2 FQGNSA. The CDR3 runs to 13 residues. J was trimmed by 10 bases and V by 4 bases; bases with no gene match: 7. Full variable domain (missing parts from reference TRBV7-2 and TRBJ1-1): GAGVSQSPSNKVTEKGKDVELRCDPISGHTALYWYRQSLGQGLEFLIYFQGNSAPDKSGLPSDRFSAERTGGSVSTLTIQRTQQEDSAVYLCASSSGQGYGAFFGQGTRLTVV.

The chain has TRBV5-5 and TRBJ2-7; 7 bases agree with TRBD1. This CDR3 spans 14 amino acids. J was trimmed by 1 base and V by 0 bases; bases with no gene match: 1. Germline-derived CDR1 and CDR2 are SGHKS and YYEKEE (reference sequence). CDR3 loop: CASSLARGSYEQYV. CDR3 nucleotides: TGTGCCAGCAGCTTGGCCAGGGGGTCCTACGAGCAGTACGTC.

The chain links TRBV19 to TRBJ1-5; D perhaps matches TRBD1 (5 bases). Germline V lookup: CDR1 LNHDA, CDR2 SQIVND (reference sequence). The CDR3 has 16 residues. The ends were cut back, 2 bases at V and 2 bases at J, with 13 bases in the middle. The CDR3 reads CASSIMGGDGNQPQHF. DNA for the CDR3: TGTGCCAGTAGTATAATGGGGGGAGACGGCAATCAGCCCCAGCATTTT.

The genes are TRBV19 and TRBJ1-3; 8 bases agree with TRBD1. The length of the CDR3 is 16 residues. Germline loops: CDR1 LNHDA, CDR2 SQIVND (reference sequence). V shed 7 bases, J shed 3 bases, and the junction held 11 bases outside the gene matches. CDR3 nucleotide sequence: TGTGCCAGTACCTCTCCCCAGGGGGCTGATGGAAACACCATATATTTT. This translates into CASTSPQGADGNTIYF.